This T cell receptor beta chain was recorded in a study of cytomegalovirus exposure and HLA in healthy donors. About the research overall: In a later analysis, the 130 or so validation repertoires were reported to have used the same platform as the roughly 670 first-cohort repertoires.

Points on this clone: Its specificity is not known.

Measured with immunoSEQ multiplex PCR; TCRdb has only the in-frame clones, and not every one. The table has 160,000 or so clones, about 89% seen once. Notes on the study in general: The authors listed some 160 TCR beta chains as cytomegalovirus-associated.

The CDR3 is 14 amino acids. Looked up from germline, CDR1 is KGHSH and CDR2 is LQKENI. The V segment lost 3 bases and the J segment 8 bases; nucleotides outside the gene matches: 9. The specimen was PBMCs. The V call is TRBV18, the J call TRBJ1-1; 7 nucleotides match TRBD1. The receptor's source is a man aged 18 to 29 in good health and CMV-seropositive. The CDR3 DNA reads TGTGCCAGCTCACCTGAGAGAGGGGGCGAAGAAGCTTTCTTT. Translated, it gives CASSPERGGEEAFF.